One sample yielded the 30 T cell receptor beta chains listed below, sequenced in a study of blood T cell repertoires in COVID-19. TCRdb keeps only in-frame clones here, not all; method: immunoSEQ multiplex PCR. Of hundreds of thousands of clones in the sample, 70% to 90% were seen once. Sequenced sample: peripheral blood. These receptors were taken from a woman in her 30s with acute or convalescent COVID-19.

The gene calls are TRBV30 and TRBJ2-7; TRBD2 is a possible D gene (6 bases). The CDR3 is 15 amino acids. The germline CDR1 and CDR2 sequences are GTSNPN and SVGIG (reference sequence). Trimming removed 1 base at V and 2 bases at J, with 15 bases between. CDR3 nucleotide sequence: TGTGCCTGGAGTGGGGACGGAGGGAGAGCCTACGAGCAGTACTTC. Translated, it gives CAWSGDGGRAYEQYF. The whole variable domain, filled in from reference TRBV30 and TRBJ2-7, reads SQTIHQWPATLVQPVGSPLSLECTVEGTSNPNLYWYRQAAGRGLQLLFYSVGIGQISSEVPQNLSASRPQDRQFILSSKKLLLSDSGFYLCAWSGDGGRAYEQYFGPGTRLTVT.

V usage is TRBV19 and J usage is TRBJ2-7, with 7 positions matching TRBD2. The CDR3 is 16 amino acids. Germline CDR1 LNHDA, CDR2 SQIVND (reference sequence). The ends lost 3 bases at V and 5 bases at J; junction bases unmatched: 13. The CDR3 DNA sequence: TGTGCCAGTAGTATTGCGGCGGGAGTGGGAACGAACGAGCAGTACTTC. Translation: CASSIAAGVGTNEQYF. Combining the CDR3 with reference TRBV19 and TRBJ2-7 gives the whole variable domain DGGITQSPKYLFRKEGQNVTLSCEQNLNHDAMYWYRQDPGQGLRLIYYSQIVNDFQKGDIAEGYSVSREKKESFPLTVTSAQKNPTAFYLCASSIAAGVGTNEQYFGPGTRLTVT.

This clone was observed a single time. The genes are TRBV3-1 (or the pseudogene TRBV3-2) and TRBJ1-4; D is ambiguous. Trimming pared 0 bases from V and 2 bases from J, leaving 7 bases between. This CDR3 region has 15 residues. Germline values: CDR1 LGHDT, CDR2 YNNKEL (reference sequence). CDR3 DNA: TGTGCCAGCAGCCAAGACGCTAGGACTAATGAAAAACTGTTTTTT. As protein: CASSQDARTNEKLFF.

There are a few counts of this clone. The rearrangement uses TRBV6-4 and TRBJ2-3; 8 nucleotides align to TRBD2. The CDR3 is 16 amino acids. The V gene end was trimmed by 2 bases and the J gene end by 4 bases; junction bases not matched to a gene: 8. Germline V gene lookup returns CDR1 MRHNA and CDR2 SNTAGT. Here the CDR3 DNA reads TGTGCCAGCAGTGACGCGAGCGGGAGCGGCCCAGATACGCAGTATTTT. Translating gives CASSDASGSGPDTQYF.

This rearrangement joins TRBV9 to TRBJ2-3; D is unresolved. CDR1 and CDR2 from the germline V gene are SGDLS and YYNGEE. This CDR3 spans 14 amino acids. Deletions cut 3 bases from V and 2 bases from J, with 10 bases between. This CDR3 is CASSAVGPTDTQYF. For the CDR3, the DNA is TGTGCCAGCAGCGCAGTTGGCCCCACAGATACGCAGTATTTT.

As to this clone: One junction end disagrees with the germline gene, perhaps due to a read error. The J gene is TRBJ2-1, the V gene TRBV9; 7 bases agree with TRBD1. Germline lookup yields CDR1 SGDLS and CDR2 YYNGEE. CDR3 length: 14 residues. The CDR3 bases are TGTGCCAGCAGCGTCGGGACAGCCTACAATGGGCAGTTCTTC. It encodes CASSVGTAYNGQFF. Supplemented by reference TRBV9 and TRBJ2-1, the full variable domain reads DSGVTQTPKHLITATGQRVTLRCSPRSGDLSVYWYQQSLDQGLQFLIQYYNGEERAKGNILERFSAQQFPDLHSELNLSSLELGDSALYFCASSVGTAYNGQFFGPGTRLTVL.

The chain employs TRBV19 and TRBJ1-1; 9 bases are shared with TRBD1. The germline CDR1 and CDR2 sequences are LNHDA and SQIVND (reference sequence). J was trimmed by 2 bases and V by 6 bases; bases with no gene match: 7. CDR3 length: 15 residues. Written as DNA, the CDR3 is TGTGCCAGTAGAACACAGGGACAGGGAAACACTGAAGCTTTCTTT. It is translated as CASRTQGQGNTEAFF.

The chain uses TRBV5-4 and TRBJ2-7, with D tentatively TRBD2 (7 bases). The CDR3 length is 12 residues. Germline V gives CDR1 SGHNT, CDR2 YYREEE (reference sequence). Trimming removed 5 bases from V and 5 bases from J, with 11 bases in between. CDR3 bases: TGTGCCAGCAGTCCGGGGGGCAACGAGCAGTACTTC. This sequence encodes CASSPGGNEQYF.

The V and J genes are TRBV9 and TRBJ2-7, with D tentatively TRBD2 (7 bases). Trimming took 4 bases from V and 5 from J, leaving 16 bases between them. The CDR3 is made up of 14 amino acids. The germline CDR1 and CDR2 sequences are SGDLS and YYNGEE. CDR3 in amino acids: CASSLYPGGDEQYF. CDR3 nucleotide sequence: TGTGCCAGCAGCCTCTACCCGGGGGGCGACGAGCAGTACTTC. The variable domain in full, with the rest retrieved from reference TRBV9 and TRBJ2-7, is DSGVTQTPKHLITATGQRVTLRCSPRSGDLSVYWYQQSLDQGLQFLIQYYNGEERAKGNILERFSAQQFPDLHSELNLSSLELGDSALYFCASSLYPGGDEQYFGPGTRLTVT.

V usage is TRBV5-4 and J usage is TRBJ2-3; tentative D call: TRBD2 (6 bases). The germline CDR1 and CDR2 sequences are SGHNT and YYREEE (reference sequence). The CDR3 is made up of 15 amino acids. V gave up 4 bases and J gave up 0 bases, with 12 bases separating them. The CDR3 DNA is TGTGCCAGCAGCCCGGGACTCTGGAGCACAGATACGCAGTATTTT. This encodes CASSPGLWSTDTQYF.

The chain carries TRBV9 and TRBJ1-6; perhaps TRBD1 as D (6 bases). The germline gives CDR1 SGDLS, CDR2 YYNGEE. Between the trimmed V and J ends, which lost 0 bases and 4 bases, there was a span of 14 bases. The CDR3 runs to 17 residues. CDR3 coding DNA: TGTGCCAGCAGCGTAGTGGATAGGGGGGGTTATAATTCACCCCTCCACTTT. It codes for CASSVVDRGGYNSPLHF.

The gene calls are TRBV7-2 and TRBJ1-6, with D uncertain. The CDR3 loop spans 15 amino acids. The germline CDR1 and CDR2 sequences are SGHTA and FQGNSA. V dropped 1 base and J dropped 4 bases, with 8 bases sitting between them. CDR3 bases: TGTGCCAGCAGCTTAGTAGTGGAGTATAATTCACCCCTCCACTTT. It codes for CASSLVVEYNSPLHF.

The CDR3 protein is CASSLGASGRVYNEQFF. In DNA, the CDR3 is TGTGCCAGCAGTTTAGGTGCTAGCGGGAGAGTCTACAATGAGCAGTTCTTC. The V and J genes are TRBV28 and TRBJ2-1; 10 nucleotides line up with TRBD2. The trim removed 2 bases at V and 3 bases at J, leaving 7 bases unmatched. Germline V gives CDR1 MDHEN, CDR2 SYDVKM. This CDR3 is built from 17 residues. Full variable domain (rest looked up from reference TRBV28 and TRBJ2-1): DVKVTQSSRYLVKRTGEKVFLECVQDMDHENMFWYRQDPGLGLRLIYFSYDVKMKEKGDIPEGYSVSREKKERFSLILESASTNQTSMYLCASSLGASGRVYNEQFFGPGTRLTVL.

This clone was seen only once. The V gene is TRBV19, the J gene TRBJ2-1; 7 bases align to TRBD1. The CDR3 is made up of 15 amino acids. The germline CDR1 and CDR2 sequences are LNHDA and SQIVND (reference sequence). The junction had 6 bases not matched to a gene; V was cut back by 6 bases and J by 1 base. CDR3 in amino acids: CASSWTGPSYNEQFF. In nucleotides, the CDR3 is TGTGCCAGTAGCTGGACAGGACCTTCCTACAATGAGCAGTTCTTC.

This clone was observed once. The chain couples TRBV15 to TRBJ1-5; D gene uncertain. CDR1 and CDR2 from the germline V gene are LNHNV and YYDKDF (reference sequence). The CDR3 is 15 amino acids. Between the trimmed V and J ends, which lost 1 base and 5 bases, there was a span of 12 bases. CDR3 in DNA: TGTGCCACCAGCAGAGGTTTGGGCCGATATCAGCCCCAGCATTTT. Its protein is CATSRGLGRYQPQHF.

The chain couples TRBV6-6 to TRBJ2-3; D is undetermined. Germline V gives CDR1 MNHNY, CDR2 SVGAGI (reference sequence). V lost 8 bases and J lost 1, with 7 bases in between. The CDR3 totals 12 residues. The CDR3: CASDRGTDTQYF. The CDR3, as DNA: TGTGCCAGCGACCGGGGCACAGATACGCAGTATTTT.

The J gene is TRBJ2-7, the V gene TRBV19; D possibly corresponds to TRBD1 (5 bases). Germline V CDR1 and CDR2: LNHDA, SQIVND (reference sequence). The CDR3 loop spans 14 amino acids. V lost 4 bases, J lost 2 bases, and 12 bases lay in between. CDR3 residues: CASSTLLGAYEQYF. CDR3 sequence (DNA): TGTGCCAGTAGTACGCTCCTAGGGGCCTACGAGCAGTACTTC.

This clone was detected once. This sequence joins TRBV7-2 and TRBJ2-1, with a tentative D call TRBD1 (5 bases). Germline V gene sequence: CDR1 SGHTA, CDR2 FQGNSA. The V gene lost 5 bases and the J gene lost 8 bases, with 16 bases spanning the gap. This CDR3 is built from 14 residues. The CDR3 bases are TGTGCCAGCAGCATCGGACACCTGGGCGATGAGCAGTTCTTC. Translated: CASSIGHLGDEQFF.

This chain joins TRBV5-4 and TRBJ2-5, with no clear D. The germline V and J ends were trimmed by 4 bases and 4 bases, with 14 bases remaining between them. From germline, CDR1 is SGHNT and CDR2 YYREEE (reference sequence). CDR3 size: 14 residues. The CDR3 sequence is CASSPKRPPETQYF. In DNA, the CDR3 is TGTGCCAGCAGCCCTAAGCGTCCTCCAGAGACCCAGTACTTC.

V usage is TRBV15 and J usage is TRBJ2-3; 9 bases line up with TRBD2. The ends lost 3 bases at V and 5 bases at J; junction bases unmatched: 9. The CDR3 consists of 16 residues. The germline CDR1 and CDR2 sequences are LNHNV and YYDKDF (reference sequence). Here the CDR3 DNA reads TGTGCCACCAGCAGGGAAAGTAGCGGGAGTCAAGATACGCAGTATTTT. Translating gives CATSRESSGSQDTQYF.

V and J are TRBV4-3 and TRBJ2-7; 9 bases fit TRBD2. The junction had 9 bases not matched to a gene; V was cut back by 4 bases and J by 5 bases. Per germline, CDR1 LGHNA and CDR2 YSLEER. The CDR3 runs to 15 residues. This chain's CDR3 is CASSPPPSGIDEQYF. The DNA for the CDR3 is TGCGCCAGCAGCCCGCCCCCTAGCGGGATCGACGAGCAGTACTTC.

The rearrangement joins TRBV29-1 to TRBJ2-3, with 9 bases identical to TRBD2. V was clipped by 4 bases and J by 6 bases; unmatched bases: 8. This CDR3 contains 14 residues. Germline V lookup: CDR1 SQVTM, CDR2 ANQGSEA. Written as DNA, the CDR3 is TGCAGCGTTGTTCTAGCGGGATTGACGGATACGCAGTATTTT. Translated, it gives CSVVLAGLTDTQYF.

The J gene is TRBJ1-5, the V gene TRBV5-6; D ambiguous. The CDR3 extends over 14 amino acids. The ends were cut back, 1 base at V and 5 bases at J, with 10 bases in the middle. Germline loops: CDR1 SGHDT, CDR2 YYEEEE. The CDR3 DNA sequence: TGTGCCAGCAGCTTGTCGGGGATCTATCAGCCCCAGCATTTT. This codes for CASSLSGIYQPQHF.

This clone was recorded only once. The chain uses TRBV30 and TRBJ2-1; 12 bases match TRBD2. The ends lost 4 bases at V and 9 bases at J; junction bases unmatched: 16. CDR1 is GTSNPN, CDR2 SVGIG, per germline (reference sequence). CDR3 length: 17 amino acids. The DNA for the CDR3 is TGTGCCTGGACTAACACCGGGCTAGCGGGAGGGCCTGGTGAGCAGTTCTTC. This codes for CAWTNTGLAGGPGEQFF.

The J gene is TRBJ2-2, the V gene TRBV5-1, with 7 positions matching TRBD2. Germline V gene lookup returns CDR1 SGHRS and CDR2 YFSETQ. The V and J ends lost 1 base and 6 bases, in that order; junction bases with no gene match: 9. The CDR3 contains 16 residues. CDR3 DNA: TGCGCCAGCAGCTTGAGTCAGCGGGGTCGTGCCGGGGAGCTGTTTTTT. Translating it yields CASSLSQRGRAGELFF.

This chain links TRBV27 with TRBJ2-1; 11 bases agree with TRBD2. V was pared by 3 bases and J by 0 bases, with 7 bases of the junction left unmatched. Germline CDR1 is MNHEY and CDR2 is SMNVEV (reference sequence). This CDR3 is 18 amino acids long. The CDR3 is CASSFLTSGGISYNEQFF. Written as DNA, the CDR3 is TGTGCCAGCAGTTTCCTAACTAGCGGGGGTATCTCCTACAATGAGCAGTTCTTC.

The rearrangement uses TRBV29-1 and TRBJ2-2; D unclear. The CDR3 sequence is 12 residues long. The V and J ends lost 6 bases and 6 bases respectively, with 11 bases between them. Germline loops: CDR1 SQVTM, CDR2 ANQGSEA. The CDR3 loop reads CSVAWSAGELFF. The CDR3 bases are TGCAGCGTCGCATGGTCGGCCGGGGAGCTGTTTTTT.

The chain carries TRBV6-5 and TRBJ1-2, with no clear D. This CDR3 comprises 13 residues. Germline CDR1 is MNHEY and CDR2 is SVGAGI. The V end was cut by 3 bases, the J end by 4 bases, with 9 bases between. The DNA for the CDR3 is TGTGCCAGCAGTTATCAGAAAAGCTATGGCTACACCTTC. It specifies CASSYQKSYGYTF.

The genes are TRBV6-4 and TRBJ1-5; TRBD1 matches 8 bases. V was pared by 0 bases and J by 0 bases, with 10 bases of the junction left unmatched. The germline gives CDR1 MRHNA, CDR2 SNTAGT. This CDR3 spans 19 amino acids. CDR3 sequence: CASSDSGIRQGYSNQPQHF. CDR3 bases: TGTGCCAGCAGTGACTCCGGGATTAGACAGGGGTATAGCAATCAGCCCCAGCATTTT.

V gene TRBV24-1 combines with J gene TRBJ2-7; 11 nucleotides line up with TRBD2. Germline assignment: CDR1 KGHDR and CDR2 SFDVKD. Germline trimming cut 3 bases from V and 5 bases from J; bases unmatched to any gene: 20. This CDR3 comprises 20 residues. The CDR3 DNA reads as TGTGCCACCAGTGATCAAGTCGGAGTCCGGTCTAGCGGGAGGAGGAACGAGCAGTACTTC. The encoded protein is CATSDQVGVRSSGRRNEQYF.